The clone carrying this T cell receptor beta chain showed up many times. Antigen: not known. The sample belongs to a study of T cells in Graves' hyperthyroidism and ophthalmopathy. Turning to the study itself: Initial diagnosis, before any treatment, was when peripheral blood was collected.

Amplification yielded TCR beta CDR3 regions, with RNA transcripts as the source. The TCR CDR3 was amplified in a first-round RT-PCR using the HTBI primer set. Via MiXCR, TCRdb re-called the multiplex PCR reads, giving one row per CDR3 protein. The sample has roughly 420,000 distinct CDR3 sequences; approximately 14% are singletons. Points from the study as a whole: Also found in blood were most expanded thyroid clonotypes above 0.001.

The CDR3 is made up of 13 amino acids. Per the germline V gene, CDR1 is MGHDK and CDR2 is SYGVNS. V was trimmed by 5 bases and J by 4 bases, leaving 6 bases between them. This chain uses TRBV25-1 with TRBJ2-6; no clear D gene. This clonotype originated in a woman aged 18-29 years with Graves' hyperthyroidism. Specimen: blood. In DNA form, the CDR3 reads TGTGCCAGCAGTCCCCTCGGGGCCAACGTCCTGACTTTC. This codes for CASSPLGANVLTF. Supplemented by reference TRBV25-1 and TRBJ2-6, the full variable domain reads EADIYQTPRYLVIGTGKKITLECSQTMGHDKMYWYQQDPGMELHLIHYSYGVNSTEKGDLSSESTVSRIRTEHFPLTLESARPSHTSQYLCASSPLGANVLTFGAGSRLTVL.